This TCR beta chain stems from a study of cytomegalovirus exposure and HLA in healthy donors. Study-level findings and limits: Later analysis showed most CMV-associated TCR beta chains appearing HLA-restricted. The presence/absence work took it that sequencing depth was about the same across donors.

Researchers ran the PCR with 60 Vbeta and 13 Jbeta primers. TCRdb's copy holds only in-frame clones and misses some; the assay was immunoSEQ multiplex PCR. The sample shows some 95,000 clones, about four fifths of them seen only once. About this clone itself: Antigen unknown.

Germline V lookup: CDR1 SEHNR, CDR2 FQNEAQ (reference sequence). The CDR3 totals 14 residues. Trimming cost V 2 bases and J 1 base, with 8 bases left between them. This TCR was sampled from a middle-aged woman in good health and CMV-seronegative. Sequencing used PBMCs. The rearrangement joins TRBV7-9 to TRBJ1-2; D gene uncertain. The DNA of the CDR3 is TGTGCCAGCAGCTTAAGGACTTTTAACTATGGCTACACCTTC. It yields the protein CASSLRTFNYGYTF.